The subject of this entry is one T cell receptor (beta chain). As yet, its antigen is unknown. These data are taken from a study of T cells in Graves' hyperthyroidism and ophthalmopathy. Study outcomes and limitations: Most expanded thyroid clonotypes above 0.001 also appeared in blood. For ophthalmopathy, model prediction preceded onset by a median about six months.

Researchers amplified the TCR beta CDR3 regions from RNA transcripts. The HTBI primer set was used in a first-round RT-PCR of the TCR CDR3. Each CDR3 protein gets one entry after TCRdb re-called the multiplex PCR reads with MiXCR. The sample includes 480,000 or so distinct CDR3 sequences, approximately 49% seen only once; the top ten take about two fifths. Patients with uncontrolled infections, other autoimmune diseases, pregnancy or lactation were excluded. The germline gives CDR1 SGHRS, CDR2 YFSETQ. The CDR3 has 15 residues. V lost 2 bases to trimming and J lost 3 bases, with 14 bases between them. The chain links TRBV5-1 to TRBJ1-1; the D is unclear. The source material was peripheral blood or thyroid tissue (not recorded which). The receptor's source is an adult woman with Graves' disease, either hyperthyroidism or ophthalmopathy (not recorded which). The CDR3 coding sequence is TGCGCCAGCAGCTTTGAACCGGACCGTGACACTGAAGCTTTCTTT. Its protein is CASSFEPDRDTEAFF.